The sequence of this T cell receptor (beta chain) was determined in a study of blood T cell repertoires in COVID-19. For the study at large: In each case, the material was cDNA or gDNA derived from T cells, B-cell-depleted T cells, or PBMCs.

Profiling relied on immunoSEQ multiplex PCR, and the TCRdb table lists in-frame clones only, not all of them. The sample includes 88,000 or so clones, roughly 87% of them seen just once. Germline CDR1 and CDR2: SEHNR and FQNEAQ (reference sequence). This CDR3 contains 14 residues. Trimming removed 5 bases from V and 4 bases from J, with 11 bases in between. The TCR originated in a man in his fifties or sixties with acute or convalescent COVID-19. Specimen: peripheral blood. The V call is TRBV7-9, the J call TRBJ2-2; possibly TRBD1 for D (6 bases). CDR3 sequence reads: CASSKTRGTGELFF. The CDR3 coding sequence is TGTGCCAGCAGCAAAACCAGGGGCACCGGGGAGCTGTTTTTT.